Sequencing of this T cell receptor beta chain was carried out in a study of shared clonotypes between healthy human individuals. Overall study context: Three plates were used per donor for CD4 naive, three for CD4 memory, two for CD8 naive and one for CD8 memory. Notes on the study in general: The small donor group covered limited genetic and exposure diversity.

Each subset's genomic DNA was split evenly across several immunoSEQ plates. For sorted subsets, about 200 ng DNA per replicate equaled approximately 32,000 T cell genomes. Only in-frame clones appear in the TCRdb table, and some are missing; sequencing was by immunoSEQ multiplex PCR. The sample has about 1.5 million clones, around 98% seen once. Comments on this clone: Antigen specificity is unknown.

V was clipped by 3 bases and J by 1 base; unmatched bases: 2. CDR1 SNHLY and CDR2 FYNNEI come from the germline V gene. This CDR3 is built from 15 residues. The rearrangement uses TRBV2 and TRBJ2-1; TRBD1 matches 8 bases. Source material: naive CD4+ T cells sorted from blood. Sample subset: CD45RA+ positively selected. The clonotype comes from a man between 25 and 39 years old in good health. CDR3 loop: CASSDQGASYNEQFF. The DNA for the CDR3 is TGTGCCAGCAGTGACCAGGGGGCGTCCTACAATGAGCAGTTCTTC. The full variable domain, in which reference TRBV2 and TRBJ2-1 provide the parts outside the CDR3, is EPEVTQTPSHQVTQMGQEVILRCVPISNHLYFYWYRQILGQKVEFLVSFYNNEISEKSEIFDDQFSVERPDGSNFTLKIRSTKLEDSAMYFCASSDQGASYNEQFFGPGTRLTVL.